These T cell receptor beta chains were read from a single sample in a study of shared clonotypes between healthy human individuals. Some clones are missing from TCRdb's copy, which holds only in-frame ones; the method was immunoSEQ multiplex PCR. The table records over 1.4 million clones, approximately 96% of them present only once. Sequencing was done on a sample of naive CD4+ T cells sorted from blood. The receptors were gathered from a man aged 25 to 45 in good health. Both conserved end residues are part of each CDR3. The D gene is left open where the match is weak. Clone sizes are given selectively: once, few, many, or a class where the clone is expanded.

clone size	D gene	J gene	V gene	CDR3 protein	CDR3 DNA
-	-	TRBJ2-3	TRBV5-6	CASSVDRSQRFTDTQYF	TGTGCCAGCAGCGTCGACAGAAGTCAACGATTCACAGATACGCAGTATTTT
-	TRBD2	TRBJ2-2	TRBV7-2	CASSLLLAGVGELFF	TGTGCCAGCAGCTTACTACTAGCGGGAGTAGGGGAGCTGTTTTTT
-	-	TRBJ2-5	TRBV29-1	CSVEGAVGQETQYF	TGCAGCGTTGAAGGAGCGGTAGGCCAAGAGACCCAGTACTTC
-	TRBD1	TRBJ2-1	TRBV5-1	CASSSNTGQGLYNEQFF	TGCGCCAGCAGCTCAAATACGGGACAGGGGCTTTACAATGAGCAGTTCTTC
-	-	TRBJ2-1	TRBV5-4	CASSLDQGSSKFF	TGTGCCAGCAGCTTGGACCAAGGCTCCAGCAAGTTCTTC
once	-	TRBJ1-5	TRBV5-6	CASSLFRYSNQPQHF	TGTGCCAGCAGCTTATTTAGGTATAGCAATCAGCCCCAGCATTTT
few	TRBD1	TRBJ2-1	TRBV2	CASRPGQGANNEQFF	TGTGCCAGTCGGCCGGGACAGGGGGCCAACAATGAGCAGTTCTTC
-	TRBD2	TRBJ2-7	TRBV28	CASSLERGTAYEQYF	TGTGCCAGCAGTCTAGAGCGGGGAACGGCCTACGAGCAGTACTTC
-	TRBD2	TRBJ2-5	TRBV6-1	CASSLLAGLGETQYF	TGTGCCAGCAGTTTACTAGCGGGTTTGGGTGAGACCCAGTACTTC
-	-	TRBJ2-7	TRBV2	CASSDLLWDNRSYEQYF	TGTGCCAGCAGTGATCTATTATGGGACAACAGATCCTACGAGCAGTACTTC
-	-	TRBJ2-7	TRBV5-1	CASSLTGSYEQYF	TGCGCCAGCAGCTTGACAGGATCCTACGAGCAGTACTTC
-	-	TRBJ2-3	TRBV5-4	CASSLRSGTSTDTQYF	TGTGCCAGCAGCTTGCGTTCGGGAACTAGCACAGATACGCAGTATTTT
-	TRBD1	TRBJ2-3	TRBV30	CAWSIGEQGLGDTQYF	TGTGCCTGGAGTATCGGGGAACAGGGGTTGGGAGATACGCAGTATTTT
-	TRBD1	TRBJ2-5	TRBV5-1	CATKTGQGMETQYF	TGCGCCACTAAGACGGGACAGGGTATGGAGACCCAGTACTTC
-	-	TRBJ2-6	TRBV7-2	CASSLASDPRPGANVLTF	TGTGCCAGCAGCTTAGCTTCGGACCCCCGACCTGGGGCCAACGTCCTGACTTTC
-	-	TRBJ2-2	TRBV7-9	CASSLGWDPNTGELFF	TGTGCCAGCAGCTTAGGGTGGGACCCGAACACCGGGGAGCTGTTTTTT
-	TRBD2	TRBJ2-3	TRBV5-1	CASSTSGTSADTQYF	TGCGCCAGCAGCACAAGTGGGACTAGCGCAGATACGCAGTATTTT
-	TRBD1	TRBJ1-2	TRBV15	CATSRDLRQGARNGYTF	TGTGCCACCAGCAGAGATCTCCGCCAGGGGGCACGGAATGGCTACACCTTC
once	-	TRBJ2-3	TRBV7-3	CASSPSADDFHF	TGTGCCAGCAGCCCTAGCGCGGATGACTTCCATTTT
-	-	TRBJ2-3	TRBV5-1	CASSLMLAPLWEAGTDTQYF	TGCGCCAGCAGCTTGATGCTTGCACCACTGTGGGAGGCGGGCACAGATACGCAGTATTTT
once	-	TRBJ2-7	TRBV6-6	CASKPLWEHYVEQYF	TGTGCCAGCAAGCCCCTGTGGGAACACTACGTAGAGCAGTACTTC
-	-	TRBJ1-1	TRBV18	CASSPTGEAFF	TGTGCCAGCTCACCAACTGGGGAAGCTTTCTTT
-	TRBD1	TRBJ1-4	TRBV7-2	CASSLAQGYEKLFF	TGTGCCAGCAGCTTAGCACAGGGGTATGAAAAACTGTTTTTT
-	-	TRBJ1-3	TRBV4-3	CASSQGRVSSGNTIYF	TGCGCCAGCAGCCAAGGAAGAGTGAGCTCTGGAAACACCATATATTTT
-	TRBD1	TRBJ2-7	TRBV19	CASRRDRGLEQYF	TGTGCCAGCAGACGGGACAGGGGTCTTGAGCAGTACTTC
once	TRBD1	TRBJ2-1	TRBV10-1	CASSDSKQGASYNEQFF	TGCGCCAGCAGTGATTCAAAACAGGGGGCCTCCTACAATGAGCAGTTCTTC
-	-	TRBJ2-6	TRBV28	CASSSGDSGANVLTF	TGTGCCAGCAGTTCGGGTGATTCTGGGGCCAACGTCCTGACTTTC
-	-	TRBJ2-1	TRBV2	CASSGLGTPGRNEQFF	TGTGCCAGCAGTGGGCTCGGGACCCCCGGGCGAAATGAGCAGTTCTTC
-	-	TRBJ2-5	TRBV4-3	CASSREGGPGETQYF	TGCGCCAGCAGCCGCGAAGGGGGACCGGGGGAGACCCAGTACTTC
once	-	TRBJ1-5	TRBV6-1	CASSGTVPRGNQPQHF	TGTGCCAGCAGTGGAACAGTTCCCCGGGGCAATCAGCCCCAGCATTTT
-	TRBD2	TRBJ2-1	TRBV10-3	CATNGGGAINEQFF	TGTGCCACCAACGGGGGGGGCGCAATCAATGAGCAGTTCTTC
-	-	TRBJ1-2	TRBV10-3	CAISEPRTVNYGYTF	TGTGCCATCAGTGAGCCGAGGACAGTTAACTATGGCTACACCTTC
-	TRBD1	TRBJ2-5	TRBV4-1	CASSHATGMETQYF	TGCGCCAGCAGCCATGCGACAGGGATGGAGACCCAGTACTTC
-	-	TRBJ1-4	TRBV9	CASSARWNLGEKLFF	TGTGCCAGCAGCGCGCGTTGGAATTTGGGCGAAAAACTGTTTTTT
-	-	TRBJ2-1	TRBV7-9	CASSSPSGHHSYNEQFF	TGTGCCAGCAGCTCCCCGTCGGGACATCATTCCTACAATGAGCAGTTCTTC
-	TRBD2	TRBJ2-3	TRBV10-3	CAIRGTSGSTDTQYF	TGTGCCATCCGGGGGACTAGCGGGAGCACAGATACGCAGTATTTT
-	TRBD1	TRBJ1-1	TRBV6-5	CASSYSPGQSEAFF	TGTGCCAGCAGTTACTCTCCGGGACAGAGTGAAGCTTTCTTT
-	-	TRBJ2-2	TRBV10-3	CAISESEQGAGELFF	TGTGCCATCAGTGAGTCGGAACAGGGCGCCGGGGAGCTGTTTTTT
-	TRBD1	TRBJ1-2	TRBV9	CASSIRGDSYGYTF	TGTGCCAGCAGCATCCGGGGGGACAGCTATGGCTACACCTTC
-	TRBD1	TRBJ2-7	TRBV9	CASSVATGGPFEQYF	TGTGCCAGCAGCGTAGCTACAGGGGGACCCTTCGAGCAGTACTTC
-	-	TRBJ1-3	TRBV28	CASQDMGNTIYF	TGTGCCAGCCAGGACATGGGAAACACCATATATTTT
-	TRBD2	TRBJ2-3	TRBV28	CASSTPGAGGKNTQYF	TGTGCCAGCAGTACCCCGGGAGCGGGAGGGAAAAATACGCAGTATTTT
-	-	TRBJ2-3	TRBV7-2	CASSLAPRSPGPDTQYF	TGTGCCAGCAGCTTAGCGCCTAGGTCGCCGGGCCCGGATACGCAGTATTTT
-	-	TRBJ2-7	TRBV28	CASLPIVGLSSYEQYF	TGTGCCAGCCTTCCCATAGTAGGTCTTTCGTCGTACGAGCAGTACTTC
-	-	TRBJ2-2	TRBV6-1	CASSEVTGPTGELFF	TGTGCCAGCAGTGAAGTAACAGGCCCCACCGGGGAGCTGTTTTTT
-	-	TRBJ2-2	TRBV10-2	CASHGREKGAGELFF	TGCGCCAGCCACGGCCGAGAGAAGGGCGCCGGGGAGCTGTTTTTT